The clone carrying this TCR beta chain showed up many times. Its specificity is not known. Time point meaning: longitudinal time-point 1 (baseline). The cDNA was synthesized by means of template-switch 5'RACE, which was carried out with 10-nucleotide random UMIs. Each sequencing run yielded over 160 million TCR-beta sequences from 15-18 subjects. TCRdb recomputed calls from the 5' RACE reads with MiXCR, one row per CDR3 protein. This sample has 67,000 or so distinct CDR3 sequences, with around 15% found just once. There are 11 residues in the CDR3. The germline V and J ends were trimmed by 4 bases and 13 bases, with 13 bases remaining between them. Germline CDR1 is MNHEY and CDR2 is SVGEGT. The source of the sample is a study of neurological immune-mediated disorders. The study, taken as a whole, reports: The greatest degree of TCR clonal expansion was observed in HTLV-1-associated myelopathy, with the lowest in multiple sclerosis, below that of healthy controls. No expanded-clone CDR3 amino acid sequence recurred across subjects, suggesting private TCR-beta repertoires.

The chain joins TRBV6-2 or TRBV6-3 to TRBJ1-2; no definite D call. Material: PBMCs. This sequence originates from a female donor with HTLV-1-associated myelopathy (HAM/TSP). The CDR3 DNA follows: TGTGCCAGCAGTTTTGGGGATCTCCCCACCTTC. Amino acids: CASSFGDLPTF.